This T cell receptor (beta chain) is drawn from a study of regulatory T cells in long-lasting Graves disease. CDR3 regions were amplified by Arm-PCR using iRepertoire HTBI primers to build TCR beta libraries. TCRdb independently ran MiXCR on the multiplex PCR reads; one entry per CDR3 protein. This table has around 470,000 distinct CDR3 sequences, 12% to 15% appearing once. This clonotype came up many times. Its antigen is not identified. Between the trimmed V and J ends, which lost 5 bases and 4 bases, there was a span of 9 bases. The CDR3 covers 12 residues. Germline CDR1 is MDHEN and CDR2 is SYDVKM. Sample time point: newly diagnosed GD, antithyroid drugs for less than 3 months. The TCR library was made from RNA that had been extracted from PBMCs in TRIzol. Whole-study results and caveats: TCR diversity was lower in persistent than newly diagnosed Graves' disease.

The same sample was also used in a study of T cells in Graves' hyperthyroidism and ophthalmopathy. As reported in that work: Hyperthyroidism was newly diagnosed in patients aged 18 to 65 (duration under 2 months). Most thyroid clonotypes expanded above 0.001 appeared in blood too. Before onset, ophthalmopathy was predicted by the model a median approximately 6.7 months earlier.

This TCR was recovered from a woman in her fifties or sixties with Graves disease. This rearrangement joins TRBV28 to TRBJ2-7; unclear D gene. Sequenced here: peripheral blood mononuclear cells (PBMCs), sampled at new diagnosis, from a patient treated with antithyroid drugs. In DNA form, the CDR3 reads TGTGCCAGCAGTGTATCGCTGTACGAGCAGTACTTC. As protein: CASSVSLYEQYF.